The clone carrying this T cell receptor (beta chain) was detected only once. Its target is unknown. Generated by immunoSEQ multiplex PCR, the TCRdb table keeps only in-frame clones and is missing some. The sample has about 1,900 clones; 60% to 80% are singletons. CDR1 and CDR2 from the germline V gene are MGHDK and SYGVNS. V shed 6 bases and J shed 4 bases, with 10 bases lying between them. The CDR3 extends over 12 amino acids. The data are from a study of chemoradiotherapy in HPV16-positive cancers. For the study at large: Candidate HPV-specific clones and shared TCR motifs came from two HPV16-positive patients.

Study observations and caveats: The functional HPV-specific definition rests on just two HPV16-positive patients. Candidate HPV-specific clones and E7-related TCR motifs grew in tumor during treatment.

The chain combines TRBV25-1 with TRBJ2-7, with D perhaps matching TRBD1 or TRBD2 (5 bases each). Source: tumor tissue, taken from a patient who underwent chemoradiotherapy. The clonotype was recovered from a human donor with HPV-associated anogenital cancer. CDR3 sequence reads: CASSWGNYEQYF. CDR3 DNA: TGTGCCAGCAGCTGGGGGAATTACGAGCAGTACTTC.